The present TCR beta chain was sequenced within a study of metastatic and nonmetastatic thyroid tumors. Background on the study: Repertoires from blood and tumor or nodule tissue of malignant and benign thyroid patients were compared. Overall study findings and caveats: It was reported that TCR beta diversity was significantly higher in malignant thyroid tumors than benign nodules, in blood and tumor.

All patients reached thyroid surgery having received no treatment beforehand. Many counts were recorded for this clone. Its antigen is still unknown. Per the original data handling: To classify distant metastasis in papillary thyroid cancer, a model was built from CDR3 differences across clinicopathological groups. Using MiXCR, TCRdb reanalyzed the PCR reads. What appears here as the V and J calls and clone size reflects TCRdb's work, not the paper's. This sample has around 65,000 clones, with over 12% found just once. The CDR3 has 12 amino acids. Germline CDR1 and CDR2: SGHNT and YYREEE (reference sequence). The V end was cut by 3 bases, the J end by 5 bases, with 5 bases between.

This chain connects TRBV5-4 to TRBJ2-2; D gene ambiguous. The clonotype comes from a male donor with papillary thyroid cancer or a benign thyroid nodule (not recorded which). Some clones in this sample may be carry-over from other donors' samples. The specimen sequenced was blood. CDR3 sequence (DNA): TGTGCCAGCAGCTATGGGACCGGGGAGCTGTTTTTT. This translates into CASSYGTGELFF.